This T cell receptor (beta chain) was found in a study of OX40 agonist ivuxolimab in advanced cancers. Study-wide context: An agonistic human IgG2 monoclonal antibody against OX40 (CD134) was given. The dose-escalation cohort was around 83% male, with a mean age of 60 years, ranging about 23 to 90. Study conclusions and caveats: Among some nonresponders, normalized T-cell clonal expansion was also low.

Sequencing was performed with immunoSEQ multiplex PCR; in TCRdb, only in-frame clones are kept and a portion is missing. The sample lists 70,000 to 95,000 clones; approximately 85% were seen once. As concerns this clone: The antigen is undetermined.

Germline loops: CDR1 SQVTM, CDR2 ANQGSEA. The CDR3 totals 12 residues. The ends lost 2 bases at V and 8 bases at J; junction bases unmatched: 5. The sample here was CD4+ or CD8+ T cells sorted from blood, taken in a trial of the OX40 agonist ivuxolimab. V gene TRBV29-1 combines with J gene TRBJ1-2, with 7 bases fitting TRBD1. The origin of this receptor is an adult with an advanced solid tumor such as melanoma, head and neck, liver or kidney cancer. The CDR3 nucleotides read TGCAGCGTTGAATCAGGGGGAGGGGGCTACACCTTC. This translates into CSVESGGGGYTF. Looking up the rest from reference TRBV29-1 and TRBJ1-2 gives the full variable domain: SAVISQKPSRDICQRGTSLTIQCQVDSQVTMMFWYRQQPGQSLTLIATANQGSEATYESGFVIDKFPISRPNLTFSTLTVSNMSPEDSSIYLCSVESGGGGYTFGSGTRLTVV.